The entry below describes one T cell receptor beta chain. This specimen belongs to a study of blood T cell repertoires in COVID-19. Study context: There were acute and convalescent COVID-19 samples, and they came from the United States, Italy and Spain. The cDNA or gDNA used as material had been derived from T cells, B-cell-depleted T cells, or PBMCs.

Assignment of participants to cohorts was predicated upon participant-reported clinical history. Generated by immunoSEQ multiplex PCR, the TCRdb table keeps only in-frame clones and is missing some. Here the sample spans 350,000 or so clones, roughly 90% being singletons. This CDR3 region has 12 residues. With 5 bases removed from V and 3 bases from J, the gap between germline ends came to 8 bases. Germline assignment: CDR1 SGHRS and CDR2 YFSETQ. What was sequenced was PBMCs or T cells enriched from blood (not recorded which). The receptor was derived from a woman aged 30 to 39 who had been exposed to COVID-19. The chain links TRBV5-1 to TRBJ1-1, with unresolved D. In DNA, the CDR3 is TGCGCCAGCAGGACAATGGACACTGAAGCTTTCTTT. It is translated as CASRTMDTEAFF. The variable domain in full, completed from reference TRBV5-1 and TRBJ1-1, reads KAGVTQTPRYLIKTRGQQVTLSCSPISGHRSVSWYQQTPGQGLQFLFEYFSETQRNKGNFPGRFSGRQFSNSRSEMNVSTLELGDSALYLCASRTMDTEAFFGQGTRLTVV.